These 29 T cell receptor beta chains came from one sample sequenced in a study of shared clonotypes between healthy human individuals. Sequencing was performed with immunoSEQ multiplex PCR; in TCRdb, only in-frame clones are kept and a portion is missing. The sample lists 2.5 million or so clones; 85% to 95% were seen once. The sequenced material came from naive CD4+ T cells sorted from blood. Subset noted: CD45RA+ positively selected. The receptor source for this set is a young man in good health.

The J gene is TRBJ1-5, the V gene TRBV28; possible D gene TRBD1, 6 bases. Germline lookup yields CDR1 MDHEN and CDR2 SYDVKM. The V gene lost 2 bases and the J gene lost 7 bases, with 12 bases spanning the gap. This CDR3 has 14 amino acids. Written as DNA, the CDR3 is TGTGCCAGCAGTTTACCGGGGGGCAGGCAGCCCCAGCATTTT. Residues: CASSLPGGRQPQHF.

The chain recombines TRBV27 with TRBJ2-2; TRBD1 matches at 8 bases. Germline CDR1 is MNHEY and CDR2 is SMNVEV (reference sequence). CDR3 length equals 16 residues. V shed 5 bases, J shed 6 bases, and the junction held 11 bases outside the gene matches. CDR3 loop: CASSAPGQGRPGELFF. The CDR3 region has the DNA TGTGCCAGCAGTGCCCCTGGACAGGGAAGGCCCGGGGAGCTGTTTTTT.

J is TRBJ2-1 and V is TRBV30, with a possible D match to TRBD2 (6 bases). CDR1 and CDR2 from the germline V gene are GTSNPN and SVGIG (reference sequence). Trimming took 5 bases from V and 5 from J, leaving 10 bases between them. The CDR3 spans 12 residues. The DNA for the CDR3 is TGTGCCTGGGTCCGGAGGGACAATGAGCAGTTCTTC. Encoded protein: CAWVRRDNEQFF.

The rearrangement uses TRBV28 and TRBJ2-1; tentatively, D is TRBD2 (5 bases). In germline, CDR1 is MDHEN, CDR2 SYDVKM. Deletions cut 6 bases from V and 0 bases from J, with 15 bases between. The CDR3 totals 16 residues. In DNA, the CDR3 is TGTGCCAGCAGAGGCTGGGCCGGAGGCTCCTACAATGAGCAGTTCTTC. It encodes CASRGWAGGSYNEQFF.

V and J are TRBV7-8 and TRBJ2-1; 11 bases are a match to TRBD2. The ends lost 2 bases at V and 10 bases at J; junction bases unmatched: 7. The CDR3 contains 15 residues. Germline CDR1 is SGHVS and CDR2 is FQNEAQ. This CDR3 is CASSLRTSGLREQFF. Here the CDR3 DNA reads TGTGCCAGCAGCTTAAGGACTAGCGGGTTAAGGGAGCAGTTCTTC.

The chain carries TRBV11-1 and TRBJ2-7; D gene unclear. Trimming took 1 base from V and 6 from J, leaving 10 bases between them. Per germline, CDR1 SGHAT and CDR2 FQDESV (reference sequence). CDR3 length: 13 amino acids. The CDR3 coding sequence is TGTGCCAGCAGCTTAGGACTGGACCTCGAGCAGTACTTC. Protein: CASSLGLDLEQYF.

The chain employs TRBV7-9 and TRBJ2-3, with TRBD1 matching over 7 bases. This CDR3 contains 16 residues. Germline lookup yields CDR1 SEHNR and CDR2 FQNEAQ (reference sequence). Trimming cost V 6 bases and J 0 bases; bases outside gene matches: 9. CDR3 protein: CASRTGTDFSTDTQYF. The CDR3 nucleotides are TGTGCCAGCAGGACCGGGACAGACTTTAGCACAGATACGCAGTATTTT.

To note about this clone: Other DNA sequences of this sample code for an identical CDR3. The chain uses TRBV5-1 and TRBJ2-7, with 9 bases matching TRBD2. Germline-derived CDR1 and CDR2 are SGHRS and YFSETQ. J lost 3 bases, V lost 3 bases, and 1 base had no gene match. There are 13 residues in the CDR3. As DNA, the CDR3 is TGCGCCAGCAGCTCTAGCGGGAACTACGAGCAGTACTTC. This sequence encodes CASSSSGNYEQYF.

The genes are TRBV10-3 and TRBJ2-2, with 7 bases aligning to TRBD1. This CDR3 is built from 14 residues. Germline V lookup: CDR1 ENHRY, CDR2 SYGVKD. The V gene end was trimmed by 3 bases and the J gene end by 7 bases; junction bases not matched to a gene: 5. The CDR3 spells CAISEDRAGGELFF. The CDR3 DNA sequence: TGTGCCATCAGTGAAGACAGGGCCGGCGGGGAGCTGTTTTTT.

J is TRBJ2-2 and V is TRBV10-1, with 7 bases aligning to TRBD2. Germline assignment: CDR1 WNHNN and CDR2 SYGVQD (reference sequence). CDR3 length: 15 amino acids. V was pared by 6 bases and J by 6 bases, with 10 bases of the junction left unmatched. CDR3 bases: TGCGCCAGCAGCAGCGGGGTACCGGGAGCCGGGGAGCTGTTTTTT. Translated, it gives CASSSGVPGAGELFF.

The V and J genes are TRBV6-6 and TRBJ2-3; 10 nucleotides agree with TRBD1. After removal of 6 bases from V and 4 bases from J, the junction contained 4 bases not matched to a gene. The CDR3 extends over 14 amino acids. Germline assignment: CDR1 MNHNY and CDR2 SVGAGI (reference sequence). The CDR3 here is CASSPGQGPDTQYF. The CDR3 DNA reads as TGTGCCAGCAGCCCGGGACAGGGGCCAGATACGCAGTATTTT.

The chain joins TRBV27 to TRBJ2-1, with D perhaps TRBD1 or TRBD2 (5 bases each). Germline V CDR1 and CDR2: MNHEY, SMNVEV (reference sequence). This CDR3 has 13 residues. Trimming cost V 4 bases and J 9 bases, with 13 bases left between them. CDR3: CASSSERGGEQFF. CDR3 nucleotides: TGTGCCAGCAGTTCGGAGAGGGGCGGTGAGCAGTTCTTC.

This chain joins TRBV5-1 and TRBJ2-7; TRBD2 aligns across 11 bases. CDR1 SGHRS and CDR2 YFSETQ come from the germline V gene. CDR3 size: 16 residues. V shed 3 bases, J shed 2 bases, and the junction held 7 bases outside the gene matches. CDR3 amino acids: CASSYSTSGITYEQYF. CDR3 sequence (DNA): TGCGCCAGCAGCTATTCGACTAGCGGGATAACCTACGAGCAGTACTTC.

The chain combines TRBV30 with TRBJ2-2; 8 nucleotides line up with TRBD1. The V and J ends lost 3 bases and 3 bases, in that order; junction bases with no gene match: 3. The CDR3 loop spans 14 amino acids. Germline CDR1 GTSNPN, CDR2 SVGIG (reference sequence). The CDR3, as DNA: TGTGCCTGGAGGCTGACAGGGGACACCGGGGAGCTGTTTTTT. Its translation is CAWRLTGDTGELFF.

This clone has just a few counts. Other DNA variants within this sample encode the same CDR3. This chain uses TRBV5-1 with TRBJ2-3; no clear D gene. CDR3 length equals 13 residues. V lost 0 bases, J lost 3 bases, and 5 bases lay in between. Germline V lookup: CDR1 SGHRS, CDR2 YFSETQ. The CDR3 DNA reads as TGCGCCAGCAGCTTGGGGGGTACAGATACGCAGTATTTT. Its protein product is CASSLGGTDTQYF.

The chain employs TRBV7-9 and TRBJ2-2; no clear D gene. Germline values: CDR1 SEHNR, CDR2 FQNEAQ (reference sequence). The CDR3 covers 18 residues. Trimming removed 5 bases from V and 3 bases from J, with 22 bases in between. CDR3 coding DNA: TGTGCCAGCAGCAGCTATGACGGAACGAGGAGATACACCGGGGAGCTGTTTTTT. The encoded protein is CASSSYDGTRRYTGELFF.

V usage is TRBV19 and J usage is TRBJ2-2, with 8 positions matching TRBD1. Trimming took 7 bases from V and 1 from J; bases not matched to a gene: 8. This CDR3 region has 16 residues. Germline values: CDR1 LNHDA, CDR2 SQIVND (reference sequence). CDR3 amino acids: CASMPTGAGNTGELFF. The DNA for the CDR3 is TGTGCCAGTATGCCGACAGGGGCAGGGAACACCGGGGAGCTGTTTTTT.

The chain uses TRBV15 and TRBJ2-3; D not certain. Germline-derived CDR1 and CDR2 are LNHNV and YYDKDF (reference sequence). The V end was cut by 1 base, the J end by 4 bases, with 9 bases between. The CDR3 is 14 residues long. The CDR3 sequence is CATSRGSSADTQYF. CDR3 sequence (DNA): TGTGCCACCAGCAGAGGTTCAAGCGCAGATACGCAGTATTTT.

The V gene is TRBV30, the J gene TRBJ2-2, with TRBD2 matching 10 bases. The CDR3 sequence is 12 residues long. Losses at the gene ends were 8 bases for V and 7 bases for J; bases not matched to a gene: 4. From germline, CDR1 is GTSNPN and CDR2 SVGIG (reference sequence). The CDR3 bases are TGTGCCAAGCGGGAGGGCATCGGGGAGCTGTTTTTT. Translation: CAKREGIGELFF.

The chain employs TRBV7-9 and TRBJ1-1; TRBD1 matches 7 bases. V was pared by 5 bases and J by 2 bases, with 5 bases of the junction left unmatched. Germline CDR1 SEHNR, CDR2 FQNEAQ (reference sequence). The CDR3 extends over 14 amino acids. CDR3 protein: CASSPNRGNTEAFF. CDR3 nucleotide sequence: TGTGCCAGCAGCCCGAACAGGGGAAACACTGAAGCTTTCTTT.

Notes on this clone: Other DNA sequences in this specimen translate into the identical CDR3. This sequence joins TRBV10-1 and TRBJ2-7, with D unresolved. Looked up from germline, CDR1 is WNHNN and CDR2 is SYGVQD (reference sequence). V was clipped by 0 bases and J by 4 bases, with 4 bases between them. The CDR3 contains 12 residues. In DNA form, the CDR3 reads TGCGCCAGCAGTGAGTCTGGGTACGAGCAGTACTTC. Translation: CASSESGYEQYF.

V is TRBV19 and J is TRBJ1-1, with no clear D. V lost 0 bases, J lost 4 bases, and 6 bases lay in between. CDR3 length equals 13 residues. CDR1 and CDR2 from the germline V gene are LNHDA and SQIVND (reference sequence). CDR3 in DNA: TGTGCCAGTAGTATAGATCTGAGCACTGAAGCTTTCTTT. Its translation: CASSIDLSTEAFF. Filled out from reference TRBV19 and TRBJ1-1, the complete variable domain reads DGGITQSPKYLFRKEGQNVTLSCEQNLNHDAMYWYRQDPGQGLRLIYYSQIVNDFQKGDIAEGYSVSREKKESFPLTVTSAQKNPTAFYLCASSIDLSTEAFFGQGTRLTVV.

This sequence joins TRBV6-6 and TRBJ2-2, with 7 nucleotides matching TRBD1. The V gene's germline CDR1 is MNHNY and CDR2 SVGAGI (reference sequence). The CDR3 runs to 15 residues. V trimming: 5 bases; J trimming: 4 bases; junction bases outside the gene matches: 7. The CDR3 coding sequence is TGTGCCAGCAGTAAAAACAGGGGTGGCACCGGGGAGCTGTTTTTT. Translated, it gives CASSKNRGGTGELFF.

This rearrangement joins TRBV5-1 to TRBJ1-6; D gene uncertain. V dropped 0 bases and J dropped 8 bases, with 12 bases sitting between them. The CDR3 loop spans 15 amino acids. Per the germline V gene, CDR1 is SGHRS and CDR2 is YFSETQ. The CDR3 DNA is TGCGCCAGCAGCTTGGCTTTAACAGCCGATTCACCCCTCCACTTT. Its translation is CASSLALTADSPLHF.

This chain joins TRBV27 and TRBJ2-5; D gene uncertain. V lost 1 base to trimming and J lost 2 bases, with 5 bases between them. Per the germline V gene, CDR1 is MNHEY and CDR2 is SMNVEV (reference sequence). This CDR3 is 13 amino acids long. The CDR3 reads CASSLYHQETQYF. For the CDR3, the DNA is TGTGCCAGCAGTTTATACCATCAAGAGACCCAGTACTTC.

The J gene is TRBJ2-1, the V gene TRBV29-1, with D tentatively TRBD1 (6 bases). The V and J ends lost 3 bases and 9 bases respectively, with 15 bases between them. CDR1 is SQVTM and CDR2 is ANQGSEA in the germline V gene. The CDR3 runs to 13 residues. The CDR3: CSVERVVGGEQFF. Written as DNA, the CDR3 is TGCAGCGTTGAGAGGGTGGTAGGGGGTGAGCAGTTCTTC.

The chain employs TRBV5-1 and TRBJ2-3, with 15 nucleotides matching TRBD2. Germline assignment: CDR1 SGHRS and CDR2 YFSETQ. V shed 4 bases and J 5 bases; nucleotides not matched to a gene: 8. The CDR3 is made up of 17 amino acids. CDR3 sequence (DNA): TGCGCCAGCAGCGTGGGGACTAGCGGGGGGTCGGTAGATACGCAGTATTTT. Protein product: CASSVGTSGGSVDTQYF.

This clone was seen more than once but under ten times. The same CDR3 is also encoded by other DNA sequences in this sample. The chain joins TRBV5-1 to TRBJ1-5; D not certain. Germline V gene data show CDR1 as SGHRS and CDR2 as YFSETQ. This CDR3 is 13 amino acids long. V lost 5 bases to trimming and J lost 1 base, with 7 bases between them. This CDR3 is CASRLDSNQPQHF. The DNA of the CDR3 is TGCGCCAGCAGGCTAGACAGCAATCAGCCCCAGCATTTT.

The CDR3 DNA reads as TGTGCCAGCAGCTTCGGACCCCAAGAGACCCAGTACTTC. Encoded protein: CASSFGPQETQYF. The chain uses TRBV7-9 and TRBJ2-5, with D unresolved. CDR1 and CDR2 from the germline V gene are SEHNR and FQNEAQ (reference sequence). The CDR3 consists of 13 residues. V was shortened by 3 bases and J by 1 base, with 6 bases between the two germline ends.